The sample holds a few counts of the clone carrying this T cell receptor beta chain. The sample comes from a study of blood T cell repertoires in COVID-19. Whole-study context: Acute and convalescent COVID-19 samples came from the United States, Italy and Spain. The cDNA or gDNA used as material had been derived from T cells, B-cell-depleted T cells, or PBMCs.

Authors' data handling: Estimated nucleated cell counts came from reference gene primer amplification. TCRdb's copy holds only in-frame clones and misses some; the assay was immunoSEQ multiplex PCR. V and J calls and clone size are as listed in that table; D and trimming were resolved from the DNA. The sample lists 57,000 or so clones, around 76% occurring once. Germline V gives CDR1 SGHRS, CDR2 YFSETQ. This CDR3 is 16 amino acids long. The J segment lost 7 bases and the V segment lost 0 bases, leaving 4 bases of the junction unmatched. Sequenced input: peripheral blood. The chain carries TRBV5-1 and TRBJ2-2, with 12 nucleotides matching TRBD2. The receptor was isolated from a man in his fifties with active or convalescent COVID-19. The CDR3 DNA reads as TGCGCCAGCAGCTTGGTACTAGCGGGAGGTAGCGGGGAGCTGTTTTTT. Translated: CASSLVLAGGSGELFF.